This TCR beta chain was captured in a study of blood T cell repertoires in COVID-19 (dated by TCRdb to 2018 to 2021). Regarding the research as a whole: Collaborator samples came from the United States, Italy and Spain and covered acute and convalescent phases of COVID-19. The sample metadata nearly always contained a de-identified subject ID, COVID-19 status, age in years and sex. Samples came from the ongoing ImmuneRACE study (first 160 participants) plus 1,254 subjects from 6 global collaborators. Where HLA class I and class II types were available, the types were taken from metadata supplied by the sample provider, not from assay-based typing. The dataset comprised deeply sampled blood TCRbeta repertoires from subjects exposed to, actively infected with, or recovered from COVID-19. The prospective study material was composed of cDNA or gDNA derived from T cells, B-cell-depleted T cells, or PBMCs. The repertoires were made available in a free public database intended to serve as a resource for research on the immune response to SARS-CoV-2. Overall study outcomes, separate from this receptor: The quantity of clinical and demographic metadata differed by source and by participant and was supplied without curation.

Via the germline V gene, CDR1 is SGHDT and CDR2 YYEEEE. The CDR3 has 16 amino acids, counting the end cysteine and phenylalanine. Only the CDR3 region is kept as DNA, spanning 48 bases read in frame from base 1. Trimming removed 4 bases from V and 3 bases from J; the gene matches leave 6 bases unexplained. Points on this clone: The antigen this receptor binds is unknown. Within one base of it there is no much larger clone, and no base qualities were kept.

At one collaborating source in Seattle, patients were enrolled during active infection and were followed longitudinally through the course of disease. Each collaborating institution followed its own protocols to collect whole blood in K2EDTA tubes. Collaborator samples were shipped for TCRbeta analysis as frozen whole blood, isolated PBMCs, or DNA extracted from either sample type. The immunoSEQ Assay, a bias-controlled multiplex PCR, was used to amplify TCRbeta CDR3 regions from genomic DNA. The original methods were these. Nucleated cell counts per sample were estimated from amplification of reference gene primers within the assay. Sequence reads were collapsed and filtered to measure the absolute abundance of every unique TCRbeta CDR3 rearrangement. For each sample, productive Simpson clonality was calculated by taking the square root of Simpson's diversity index across productive rearrangements. TCRdb took this table from immuneACCESS and kept in-frame rearrangements with V and J called. Such tables lack part of the clones; where checked against another copy, unresolved V genes explain under half of the gap, and the rest is unexplained. D and trimming come from the DNA, and the V and J calls and clone size come from that table. The sample table records about 68,000 clones; 87% of these occur just once. The ten largest clones represent roughly 3.2% of the sample.

The sequence came from a woman in her forties or fifties with COVID-19, enrolled during active disease. The V and J segments used are TRBV5-6 and TRBJ1-5; TRBD1 matches 11 bases in the middle. Specimen: peripheral blood. The CDR3 corresponds to CASSMDRGRPNQPQHF. In nucleotide form, the sequence is TGTGCCAGCAGCATGGACAGGGGGCGACCCAATCAGCCCCAGCATTTT. The full variable domain, completed from the reference TRBV5-6 and TRBJ1-5 proteins outside the CDR3, reads DAGVTQSPTHLIKTRGQQVTLRCSPKSGHDTVSWYQQALGQGPQFIFQYYEEEERQRGNFPDRFSGHQFPNYSSELNVNALLLGDSALYLCASSMDRGRPNQPQHFGDGTRLSIL.